The clone carrying this T cell receptor (beta chain) was seen a handful of times. Its specificity is unknown. One entry per CDR3 protein, called by TCRdb with MiXCR from the reads. The sample has 150,000 to 200,000 distinct CDR3 sequences, roughly 22% seen once; the top ten hold under 30%. This entry belongs to a study of T cell repertoires in cytomegalovirus infection. Study summary: As its CMV epitopes, the study selected recently identified HLA-C-restricted and well-studied HLA-B-restricted targets. Evidence of both CMV infection and a matching HLA type came from public TCR beta signatures. Study-wide points: In two of eight donors, the top clonotype was HLA-C-restricted CMV-specific. Identification of carriers of CMV plus the relevant HLA was achieved through cumulative public TCR beta family frequency.

The CDR3 contains 11 residues. With V trimmed by 8 bases and J by 4 bases, 1 base remained unmatched. The sample was CD8+ T cells from cultured PBMCs, taken from culture after CMV antigen stimulation. The rearrangement links TRBV12-3 or TRBV12-4 to TRBJ2-7; 8 nucleotides agree with TRBD1. This clonotype was sampled from a human donor in good health (CMV status not recorded). Some clones in this sample may be carry-over from other donors' samples. CDR3 in DNA: TGTGCCAGCGGGGACAGGTACGAGCAGTACTTC. Translated, it gives CASGDRYEQYF.